This record covers a single T cell receptor beta chain. Authors' processing steps: Amplification of reference gene primers provided the estimated nucleated cell counts. Here immunoSEQ multiplex PCR was the method, and the copy in TCRdb shows in-frame clones only, minus some. That table supplies the V and J calls and clone size; D and trimming were determined from the DNA. The data contain more than 95,000 clones, about 76% of them singletons. This specimen belongs to a study of blood T cell repertoires in COVID-19. Overall study context: Sites in the United States, Italy and Spain provided acute and convalescent COVID-19 samples. Sources were T cells, B-cell-depleted T cells, or PBMCs; the material itself was cDNA or gDNA.

The V gene lost 6 bases and the J gene lost 8 bases, with 11 bases spanning the gap. The CDR3 is 12 amino acids. V gene TRBV12-3 or TRBV12-4 combines with J gene TRBJ1-3, with unresolved D. Sequencing was performed on peripheral blood. This clonotype was sampled from a woman aged 70-85 years with acute or convalescent COVID-19. The CDR3 sequence is CASSLGAHTIYF. The CDR3 nucleotides are TGTGCCAGCAGCCTTGGAGCACACACCATATATTTT.